The present TCR beta chain was sequenced within a study of cytomegalovirus exposure and HLA in healthy donors. Study details: Membership in the Caucasian-associated ancestry cluster was found for about four fifths of almost 400 genotyped donors. Study-level findings and limits: In most subjects, TCR beta sequences reportedly gave accurate predictions of HLA-A and HLA-B alleles. Presence/absence analysis assumed near-uniform sequencing depth across donors.

In the PCR, 60 Vbeta and 13 Jbeta primers were used. Method: immunoSEQ multiplex PCR; TCRdb's copy keeps in-frame clones and lacks some. Altogether roughly 250,000 clones are present, 80% to 90% being singletons, with the ten largest covering 2%. Details on this clone: Its cognate antigen is unknown.

Looked up from germline, CDR1 is SGHRS and CDR2 is YFSETQ. The junction had 8 bases not matched to a gene; V was cut back by 4 bases and J by 0 bases. CDR3 length: 16 amino acids. The source material was PBMCs. The rearrangement joins TRBV5-1 to TRBJ1-1, with 8 bases matching TRBD1. The TCR originated in a woman aged 40 to 49 in good health and CMV-seropositive. DNA of the CDR3: TGCGCCAGCAGCCCCGACAGGGGCTTGGTGAACACTGAAGCTTTCTTT. It is translated as CASSPDRGLVNTEAFF.